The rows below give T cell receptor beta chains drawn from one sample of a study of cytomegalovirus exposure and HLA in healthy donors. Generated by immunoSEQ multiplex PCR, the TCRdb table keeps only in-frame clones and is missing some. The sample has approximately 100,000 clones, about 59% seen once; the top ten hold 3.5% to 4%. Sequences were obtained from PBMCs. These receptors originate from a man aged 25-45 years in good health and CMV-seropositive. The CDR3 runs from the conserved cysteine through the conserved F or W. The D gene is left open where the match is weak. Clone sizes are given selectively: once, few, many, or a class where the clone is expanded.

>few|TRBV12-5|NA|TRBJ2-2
CASGRVGLGELFF
TGTGCTAGTGGTCGGGTTGGATTGGGGGAGCTGTTTTTT
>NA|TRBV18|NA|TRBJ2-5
CASSPGGYQETQYF
TGTGCCAGCTCACCTGGGGGGTACCAAGAGACCCAGTACTTC
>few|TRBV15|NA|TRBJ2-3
CATSRETGSTDTQYF
TGTGCCACCAGCAGAGAAACAGGTAGCACAGATACGCAGTATTTT
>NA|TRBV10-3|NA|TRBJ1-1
CAISLGRDTEAFF
TGTGCCATCAGTCTCGGGAGGGACACTGAAGCTTTCTTT
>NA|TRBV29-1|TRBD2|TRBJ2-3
CSVDGGGTDTQYF
TGCAGCGTTGACGGCGGGGGAACAGATACGCAGTATTTT
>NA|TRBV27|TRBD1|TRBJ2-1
CATSQGTYNEQFF
TGTGCCACCTCACAGGGGACCTACAATGAGCAGTTCTTC
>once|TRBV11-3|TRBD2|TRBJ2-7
CASSFGRGGSNYEQYF
TGTGCCAGCAGCTTTGGACGCGGGGGGTCTAACTACGAGCAGTACTTC
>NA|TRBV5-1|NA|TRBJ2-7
CASTDSSYEQYF
TGCGCCAGCACAGACAGCTCCTACGAGCAGTACTTC
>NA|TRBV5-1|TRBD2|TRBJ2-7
CASSRTSGAISEQYF
TGCGCCAGCAGCCGGACTAGCGGGGCGATCTCCGAGCAGTACTTC
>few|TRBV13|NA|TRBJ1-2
CASSLGARSYGYTF
TGTGCCAGCAGCTTAGGAGCCCGTTCCTATGGCTACACCTTC
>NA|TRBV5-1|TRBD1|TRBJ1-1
CASSETGGSAEAFF
TGCGCCAGCAGCGAAACAGGGGGCTCTGCTGAAGCTTTCTTT
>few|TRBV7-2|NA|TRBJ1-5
CASSLAAHGVQHF
TGTGCCAGCAGCTTAGCGGCCCACGGGGTCCAGCATTTT
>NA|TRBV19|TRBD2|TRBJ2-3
CASRTAGGGPNTQYF
TGTGCCAGTAGGACCGCGGGAGGGGGTCCGAATACGCAGTATTTT
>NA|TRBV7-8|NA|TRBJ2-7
CASSPTGDISYEQYF
TGTGCCAGCAGCCCGACAGGCGACATCTCCTACGAGCAGTACTTC
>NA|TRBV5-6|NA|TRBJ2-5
CASSLTRETQYF
TGTGCCAGCAGCTTGACCAGGGAGACCCAGTACTTC
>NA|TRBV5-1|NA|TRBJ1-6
CASSPDRQGSPLHF
TGCGCCAGCAGCCCGGACCGCCAGGGATCACCCCTCCACTTT
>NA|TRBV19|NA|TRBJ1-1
CASSRQDRKAFF
TGTGCCAGTAGTAGACAGGACAGAAAAGCTTTCTTT
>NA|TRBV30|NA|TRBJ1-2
CAWRGGRSIYGYTF
TGTGCCTGGAGGGGTGGGAGAAGTATCTATGGCTACACCTTC
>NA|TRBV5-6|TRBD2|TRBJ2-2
CASSSGLAGNTGELFF
TGTGCCAGCAGTTCCGGACTAGCGGGGAACACCGGGGAGCTGTTTTTT
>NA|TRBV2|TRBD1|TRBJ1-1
CASSEGGQGTTEAFF
TGTGCCAGCAGTGAAGGCGGACAGGGGACCACTGAAGCTTTCTTT
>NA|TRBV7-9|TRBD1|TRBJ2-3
CASSLGDRAGDTQYF
TGTGCCAGCAGCTTAGGGGACAGGGCCGGGGATACGCAGTATTTT
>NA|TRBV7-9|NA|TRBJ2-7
CASSLGRGYEQYF
TGTGCCAGCAGCTTAGGCAGGGGCTACGAGCAGTACTTC